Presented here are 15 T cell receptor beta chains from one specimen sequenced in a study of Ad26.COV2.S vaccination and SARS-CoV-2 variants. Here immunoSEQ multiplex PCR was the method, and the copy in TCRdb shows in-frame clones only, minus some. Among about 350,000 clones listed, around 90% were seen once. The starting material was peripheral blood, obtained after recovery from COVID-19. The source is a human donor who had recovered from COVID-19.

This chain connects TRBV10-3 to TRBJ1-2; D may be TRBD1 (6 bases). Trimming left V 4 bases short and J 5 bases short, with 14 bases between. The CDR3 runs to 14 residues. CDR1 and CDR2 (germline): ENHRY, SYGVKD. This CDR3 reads CAISGSQGRYGYTF. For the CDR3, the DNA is TGTGCCATCAGTGGGTCACAGGGACGATATGGCTACACCTTC.

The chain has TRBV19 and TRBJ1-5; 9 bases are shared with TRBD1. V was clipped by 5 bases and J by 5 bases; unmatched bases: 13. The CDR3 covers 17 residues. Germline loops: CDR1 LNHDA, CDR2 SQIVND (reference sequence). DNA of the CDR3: TGTGCCAGTAGTGCCATAGCCGGGACAGGGAGTTATCAGCCCCAGCATTTT. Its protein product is CASSAIAGTGSYQPQHF. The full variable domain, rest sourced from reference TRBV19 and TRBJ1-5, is DGGITQSPKYLFRKEGQNVTLSCEQNLNHDAMYWYRQDPGQGLRLIYYSQIVNDFQKGDIAEGYSVSREKKESFPLTVTSAQKNPTAFYLCASSAIAGTGSYQPQHFGDGTRLSIL.

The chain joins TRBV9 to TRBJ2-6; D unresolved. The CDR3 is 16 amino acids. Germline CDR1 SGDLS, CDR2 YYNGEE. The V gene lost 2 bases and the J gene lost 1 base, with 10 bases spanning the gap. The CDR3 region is CASSVSGSSGANVLTF. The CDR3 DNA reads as TGTGCCAGCAGCGTCTCCGGGTCTTCTGGGGCCAACGTCCTGACTTTC.

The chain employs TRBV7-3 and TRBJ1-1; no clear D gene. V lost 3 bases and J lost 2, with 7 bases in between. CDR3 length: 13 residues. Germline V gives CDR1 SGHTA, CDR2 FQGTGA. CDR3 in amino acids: CASSLAENTEAFF. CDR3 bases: TGTGCCAGCAGCTTGGCGGAAAACACTGAAGCTTTCTTT.

CDR3 sequence (DNA): TGTGCCACAACCCGGGACAGGGGGTATCGGCCCCAGCATTTT. The encoded protein is CATTRDRGYRPQHF. This rearrangement joins TRBV2 to TRBJ1-5; 11 nucleotides agree with TRBD1. With V trimmed by 10 bases and J by 9 bases, 11 bases remained unmatched. From germline, CDR1 is SNHLY and CDR2 FYNNEI. The CDR3 consists of 14 residues.

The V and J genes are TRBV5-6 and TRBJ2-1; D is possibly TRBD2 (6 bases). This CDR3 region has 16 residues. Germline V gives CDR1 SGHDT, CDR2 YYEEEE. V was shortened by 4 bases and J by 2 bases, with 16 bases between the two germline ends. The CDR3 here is CASSPEAGLTYNEQFF. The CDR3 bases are TGTGCCAGCAGCCCCGAGGCGGGGCTAACCTACAATGAGCAGTTCTTC.

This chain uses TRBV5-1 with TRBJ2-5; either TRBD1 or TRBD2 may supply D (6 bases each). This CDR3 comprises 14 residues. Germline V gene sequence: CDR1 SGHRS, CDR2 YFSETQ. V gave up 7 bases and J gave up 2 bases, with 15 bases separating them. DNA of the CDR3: TGCGCCAGCTCCGGAGGGGACACTCAAGAGACCCAGTACTTC. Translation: CASSGGDTQETQYF.

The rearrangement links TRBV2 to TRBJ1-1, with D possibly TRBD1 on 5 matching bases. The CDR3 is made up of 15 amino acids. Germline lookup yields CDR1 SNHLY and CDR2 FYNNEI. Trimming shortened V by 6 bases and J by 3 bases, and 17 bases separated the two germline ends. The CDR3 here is CASRPGLRRDTEAFF. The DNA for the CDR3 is TGTGCCAGCAGGCCGGGACTCAGGAGGGACACTGAAGCTTTCTTT.

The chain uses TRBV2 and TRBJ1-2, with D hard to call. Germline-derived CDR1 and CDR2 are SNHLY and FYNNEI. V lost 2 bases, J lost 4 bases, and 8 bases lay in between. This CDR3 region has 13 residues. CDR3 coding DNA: TGTGCCAGCAGTGAATCGGGCGGCTATGGCTACACCTTC. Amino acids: CASSESGGYGYTF. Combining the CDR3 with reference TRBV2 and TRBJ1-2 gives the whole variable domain EPEVTQTPSHQVTQMGQEVILRCVPISNHLYFYWYRQILGQKVEFLVSFYNNEISEKSEIFDDQFSVERPDGSNFTLKIRSTKLEDSAMYFCASSESGGYGYTFGSGTRLTVV.

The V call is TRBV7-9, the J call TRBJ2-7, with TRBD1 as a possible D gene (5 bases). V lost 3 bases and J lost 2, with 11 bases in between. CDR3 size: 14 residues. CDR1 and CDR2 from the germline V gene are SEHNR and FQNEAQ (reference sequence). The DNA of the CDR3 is TGTGCCAGCAGCTTGGGGCGATTCACCTACGAGCAGTACTTC. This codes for CASSLGRFTYEQYF. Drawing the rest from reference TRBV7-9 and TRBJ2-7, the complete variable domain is DTGVSQNPRHKITKRGQNVTFRCDPISEHNRLYWYRQTLGQGPEFLTYFQNEAQLEKSRLLSDRFSAERPKGSFSTLEIQRTEQGDSAMYLCASSLGRFTYEQYFGPGTRLTVT.

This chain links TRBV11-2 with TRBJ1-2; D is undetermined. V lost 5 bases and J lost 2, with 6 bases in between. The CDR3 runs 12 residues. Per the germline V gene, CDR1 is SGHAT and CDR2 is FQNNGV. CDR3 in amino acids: CASSPPNYGYTF. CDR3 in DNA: TGTGCCAGCAGCCCCCCCAACTATGGCTACACCTTC. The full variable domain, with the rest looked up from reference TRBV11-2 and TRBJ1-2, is EAGVAQSPRYKIIEKRQSVAFWCNPISGHATLYWYQQILGQGPKLLIQFQNNGVVDDSQLPKDRFSAERLKGVDSTLKIQPAKLEDSAVYLCASSPPNYGYTFGSGTRLTVV.

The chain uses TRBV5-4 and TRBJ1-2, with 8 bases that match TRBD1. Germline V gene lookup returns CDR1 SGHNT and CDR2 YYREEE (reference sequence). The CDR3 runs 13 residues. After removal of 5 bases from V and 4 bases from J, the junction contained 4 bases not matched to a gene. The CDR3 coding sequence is TGTGCCAGCAGACCCCAGGGGGCCTATGGCTACACCTTC. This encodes CASRPQGAYGYTF.

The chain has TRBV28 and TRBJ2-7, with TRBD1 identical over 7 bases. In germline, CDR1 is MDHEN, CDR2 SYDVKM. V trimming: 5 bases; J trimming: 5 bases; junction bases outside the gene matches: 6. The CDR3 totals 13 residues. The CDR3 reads CASSIDRAHEQYF. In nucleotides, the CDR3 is TGTGCCAGCAGTATAGACAGGGCCCACGAGCAGTACTTC.

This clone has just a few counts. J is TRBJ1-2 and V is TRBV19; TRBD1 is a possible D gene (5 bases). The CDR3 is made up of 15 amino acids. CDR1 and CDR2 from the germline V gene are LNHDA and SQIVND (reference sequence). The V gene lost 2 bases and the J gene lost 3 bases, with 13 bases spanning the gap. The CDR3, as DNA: TGTGCCAGTAGTATAATCAGGGAAGTTTACTATGGCTACACCTTC. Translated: CASSIIREVYYGYTF.

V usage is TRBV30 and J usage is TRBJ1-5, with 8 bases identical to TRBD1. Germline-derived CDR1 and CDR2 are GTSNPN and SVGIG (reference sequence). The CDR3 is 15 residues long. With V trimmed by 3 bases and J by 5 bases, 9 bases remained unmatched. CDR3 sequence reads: CAWRAWTGLYQPQHF. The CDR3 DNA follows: TGTGCCTGGAGGGCCTGGACAGGGCTTTATCAGCCCCAGCATTTT.